Listed below are T cell receptor beta chains from one sample, sequenced in a study of cytotoxic CD8 clonotypes in ibrutinib-treated CLL. The data were produced by immunoSEQ multiplex PCR, yet TCRdb's version contains in-frame clones alone and is incomplete. The table lists over 140,000 clones, more than 75% of them singletons. Material: PBMCs, obtained after 36 months of ibrutinib treatment. These receptors were taken from a human donor with chronic lymphocytic leukemia. The CDR3 runs from the conserved cysteine through the conserved F or W. Fields, in order: clone size, J gene, D gene, V gene, CDR3 DNA, CDR3 protein. The D gene is left open where the match is weak. Part of the rows lack a size; the others show once, few, many or a class for expanded clones.

clone_size: .; j_call: TRBJ2-3; d_call: .; v_call: TRBV6-1; cdr3_nt: TGTGCCAGCAGTGAAGTGGGGGACGAACGAGGGAGTCGGGATACGCAGTATTTT; cdr3_aa: CASSEVGDERGSRDTQYF
clone_size: .; j_call: TRBJ2-2; d_call: TRBD1; v_call: TRBV5-1; cdr3_nt: TGCGCCAGCAGCTCAGGGACAGGGGCGAACACCGGGGAGCTGTTTTTT; cdr3_aa: CASSSGTGANTGELFF
clone_size: .; j_call: TRBJ2-1; d_call: TRBD2; v_call: TRBV5-1; cdr3_nt: TGCGCCAGCAGCTTGGGGCGATGGACTAGCGGCTACAATGAGCAGTTCTTC; cdr3_aa: CASSLGRWTSGYNEQFF
clone_size: .; j_call: TRBJ1-2; d_call: .; v_call: TRBV6-5; cdr3_nt: TGTGCCAGCTCAAGGACCACGGGCTATGGCTACACCTTC; cdr3_aa: CASSRTTGYGYTF
clone_size: .; j_call: TRBJ1-1; d_call: .; v_call: TRBV28; cdr3_nt: TGTGCCACCGGGTCGGGGGGGGCGTTGGACACTGAAGCTTTCTTT; cdr3_aa: CATGSGGALDTEAFF
clone_size: few; j_call: TRBJ1-2; d_call: .; v_call: TRBV30; cdr3_nt: TGTGCCTGGAGTCGACCGGCCTCCTATGGCTACACCTTC; cdr3_aa: CAWSRPASYGYTF
clone_size: .; j_call: TRBJ1-1; d_call: .; v_call: TRBV6-5; cdr3_nt: TGTGCCAGCAGTTACCACAGGGCAGACTTGAACACTGAAGCTTTCTTT; cdr3_aa: CASSYHRADLNTEAFF
clone_size: .; j_call: TRBJ1-2; d_call: .; v_call: TRBV6-6; cdr3_nt: TGTGCCAGCAGTTACTCGGCACGGGTATTCGTGGGTGGCTACACCTTC; cdr3_aa: CASSYSARVFVGGYTF
clone_size: .; j_call: TRBJ2-5; d_call: TRBD2; v_call: TRBV10-1; cdr3_nt: TGCGCCAGCGGGACTAGCTCGAGGGGGGCCCAGTACTTC; cdr3_aa: CASGTSSRGAQYF
clone_size: .; j_call: TRBJ2-3; d_call: TRBD1; v_call: TRBV5-1; cdr3_nt: TGCGCCAGCAGCTTTTGGGACAGGGACACAGATACGCAGTATTTT; cdr3_aa: CASSFWDRDTDTQYF
clone_size: .; j_call: TRBJ1-2; d_call: TRBD1; v_call: TRBV2; cdr3_nt: TGTGCCAGCAGTGTTACAGGGGGCGCGGACTATGGCTACACCTTC; cdr3_aa: CASSVTGGADYGYTF
clone_size: .; j_call: TRBJ2-4; d_call: .; v_call: TRBV19; cdr3_nt: TGTGCCAGTAGTAATAGCCCGCCGCTAGCCAAAAACATTCAGTACTTC; cdr3_aa: CASSNSPPLAKNIQYF
clone_size: .; j_call: TRBJ2-7; d_call: .; v_call: TRBV7-9; cdr3_nt: TGTGCCAGCAGCTTAATGCGGCGGGCAGTCTCCTACGAGCAGTACTTC; cdr3_aa: CASSLMRRAVSYEQYF
clone_size: .; j_call: TRBJ2-7; d_call: .; v_call: TRBV6-1; cdr3_nt: TGTGCCAGTCATTTTTCAGGGCGTCTAGGAGAGCAGTACTTC; cdr3_aa: CASHFSGRLGEQYF
clone_size: .; j_call: TRBJ1-2; d_call: .; v_call: TRBV30; cdr3_nt: TGTGCCTGGCAAGGGGGGGGCGGGTATGGCTACACCTTC; cdr3_aa: CAWQGGGGYGYTF
clone_size: once; j_call: TRBJ2-3; d_call: TRBD2; v_call: TRBV9; cdr3_nt: TGTGCCAGCAGCCCCCAGTCGGGGGGGCCATATACGCAGTATTTT; cdr3_aa: CASSPQSGGPYTQYF
clone_size: .; j_call: TRBJ2-5; d_call: .; v_call: TRBV4-2; cdr3_nt: .; cdr3_aa: CASSQDFGSGAQNF
clone_size: .; j_call: TRBJ2-4; d_call: .; v_call: TRBV19; cdr3_nt: TGTGCCAGTAGTATAGACCCCGGGGGCCGGGGAAACATTCAGTACTTC; cdr3_aa: CASSIDPGGRGNIQYF
clone_size: .; j_call: TRBJ1-3; d_call: TRBD1; v_call: TRBV19; cdr3_nt: TGTGCCAGTAGTCGGACAGGGTTTCGATCTGGAAACACCATATATTTT; cdr3_aa: CASSRTGFRSGNTIYF
clone_size: .; j_call: TRBJ2-7; d_call: .; v_call: TRBV4-1; cdr3_nt: TGCGCCAGCAGGTCCCCGGGGCGTTACGAGCAGTACTTC; cdr3_aa: CASRSPGRYEQYF
clone_size: .; j_call: TRBJ2-7; d_call: TRBD2; v_call: TRBV4-1; cdr3_nt: TGCGCCAGCAGCCACCTAGCGGGAGGTTCTTGGGAGCAGTACTTC; cdr3_aa: CASSHLAGGSWEQYF
clone_size: .; j_call: TRBJ2-1; d_call: .; v_call: TRBV6-5; cdr3_nt: TGTGCCAGCAGTTTCTCCGACCTGAATCACCAGTTCTTC; cdr3_aa: CASSFSDLNHQFF
clone_size: once; j_call: TRBJ2-7; d_call: TRBD1; v_call: TRBV5-1; cdr3_nt: TGCGCCAGCAGCCCAGGGGGAAACTCCTACGAGCAGTACTTC; cdr3_aa: CASSPGGNSYEQYF